Below are 24 T cell receptor beta chains sequenced from a single sample in a study of blood T cell repertoires in COVID-19. Only in-frame clones appear in the TCRdb table, and some are missing; sequencing was by immunoSEQ multiplex PCR. The sample records roughly 140,000 clones, approximately 85% being singletons. The sequenced sample consisted of peripheral blood. These receptors all come from a woman aged 55-69 years with COVID-19, enrolled during active disease.

The CDR3 spells CASSLWGGAQYF. In DNA, the CDR3 is TGTGCCAGCAGCTTGTGGGGCGGGGCCCAGTACTTC. The V and J genes are TRBV5-6 and TRBJ2-5, with D perhaps matching TRBD2 (6 bases). Germline V CDR1 and CDR2: SGHDT, YYEEEE. CDR3 length: 12 residues. V dropped 1 base and J dropped 9 bases, with 10 bases sitting between them.

The table lists this clone with a count of one. This chain links TRBV25-1 with TRBJ2-3; D remains unclear. The CDR3 totals 13 residues. The V end lost 5 bases, the J end lost 5 bases, and 11 bases lay between the germline ends. Germline V gene data show CDR1 as MGHDK and CDR2 as SYGVNS. The CDR3 coding sequence is TGTGCCAGCAGTCCCCACCCCGGAGATACGCAGTATTTT. Translated: CASSPHPGDTQYF.

The genes are TRBV2 and TRBJ1-1; tentatively, D is TRBD1 (6 bases). With 4 bases removed from V and 1 base from J, the gap between germline ends came to 13 bases. CDR3 length: 15 residues. Germline V gene sequence: CDR1 SNHLY, CDR2 FYNNEI. The CDR3 region is CASSVSGTRNTEAFF. The CDR3 DNA sequence: TGTGCCAGCAGTGTATCCGGGACACGGAACACTGAAGCTTTCTTT.

The chain is built from TRBV12-5 and TRBJ2-7; TRBD2 matches 9 bases. The CDR3 consists of 14 residues. The ends lost 5 bases at V and 2 bases at J; junction bases unmatched: 4. Germline CDR1 reads LGHNT; CDR2 reads FRNRAP. This CDR3 is CASGTGLAAYEQYF. DNA of the CDR3: TGTGCTAGTGGTACGGGACTAGCCGCCTACGAGCAGTACTTC.

The chain uses TRBV9 and TRBJ2-5; TRBD1 matches at 11 bases. J lost 5 bases, V lost 0 bases, and 6 bases had no gene match. The length of the CDR3 is 16 residues. Looked up from germline, CDR1 is SGDLS and CDR2 is YYNGEE. Here the CDR3 DNA reads TGTGCCAGCAGCGTAGCGGGGACAGGGGGTGGTGAGACCCAGTACTTC. Protein sequence: CASSVAGTGGGETQYF.

The chain is built from TRBV9 and TRBJ1-1; maybe TRBD1 (6 bases). Germline CDR1 and CDR2: SGDLS and YYNGEE. Trimming left V 3 bases short and J 1 base short, with 10 bases between. This CDR3 contains 14 residues. The CDR3 nucleotides read TGTGCCAGCAGCGGCCTGGGACAGAACACTGAAGCTTTCTTT. It yields the protein CASSGLGQNTEAFF.

The chain recombines TRBV11-1 with TRBJ2-1; 7 nucleotides align to TRBD2. The junction had 2 bases not matched to a gene; V was cut back by 2 bases and J by 1 base. The CDR3 sequence is 15 residues long. Per germline, CDR1 SGHAT and CDR2 FQDESV (reference sequence). Here the CDR3 reads CASSLPGGSYNEQFF. In DNA form, the CDR3 reads TGTGCCAGCAGCTTACCGGGGGGATCCTACAATGAGCAGTTCTTC. The whole variable domain, filled in from reference TRBV11-1 and TRBJ2-1, reads EAEVAQSPRYKITEKSQAVAFWCDPISGHATLYWYRQILGQGPELLVQFQDESVVDDSQLPKDRFSAERLKGVDSTLKIQPAELGDSAMYLCASSLPGGSYNEQFFGPGTRLTVL.

The chain employs TRBV29-1 and TRBJ2-1; D uncertain. V shed 2 bases and J shed 0 bases, with 5 bases lying between them. This CDR3 comprises 13 residues. Per germline, CDR1 SQVTM and CDR2 ANQGSEA. CDR3 sequence (DNA): TGCAGCGTTGAACTAGTCTCCTACAATGAGCAGTTCTTC. Amino acid sequence: CSVELVSYNEQFF.

This clone was detected only once. The V and J genes are TRBV9 and TRBJ2-7; D possibly corresponds to TRBD2 (5 bases). The germline V gene encodes CDR1 SGDLS and CDR2 YYNGEE. This CDR3 comprises 14 residues. The ends were cut back, 0 bases at V and 3 bases at J, with 10 bases in the middle. CDR3 sequence (DNA): TGTGCCAGCAGCGTAGTGCCCGGGGACTACGAGCAGTACTTC. Protein product: CASSVVPGDYEQYF.

Concerning this clone itself: Additional DNA sequences in this sample encode the identical CDR3. The CDR3: CASSRTGGYGYTF. The CDR3 coding sequence is TGTGCCAGCAGCCGGACAGGGGGATATGGCTACACCTTC. J is TRBJ1-2 and V is TRBV3-1 (or the pseudogene TRBV3-2); TRBD1 agrees at 10 bases. This CDR3 has 13 amino acids. The V gene end was trimmed by 4 bases and the J gene end by 5 bases; junction bases not matched to a gene: 1. Germline CDR1 and CDR2: LGHDT and YNNKEL (reference sequence).

This clone has more than one count but fewer than ten. The J gene is TRBJ2-1, the V gene TRBV19; D may be TRBD1 (6 bases). The CDR3 runs 12 residues. V shed 8 bases and J shed 2 bases, with 7 bases lying between them. Germline-derived CDR1 and CDR2 are LNHDA and SQIVND (reference sequence). The chain's CDR3 is CASEGAYNEQFF. The CDR3 DNA follows: TGTGCCAGTGAGGGGGCCTACAATGAGCAGTTCTTC.

CDR3 sequence: CASSPAPYGTPYEQYF. CDR3 DNA sequence: TGTGCCAGCAGCCCCGCACCATACGGGACACCCTACGAGCAGTACTTC. The genes are TRBV11-2 and TRBJ2-7; the D gene is possibly TRBD1 (6 bases). V was trimmed by 5 bases and J by 2 bases, leaving 19 bases between them. The V gene's germline CDR1 is SGHAT and CDR2 FQNNGV. The CDR3 loop spans 16 amino acids.

The gene calls are TRBV24-1 and TRBJ1-1; D gene uncertain. The ends were cut back, 3 bases at V and 0 bases at J, with 7 bases in the middle. The CDR3 length is 14 residues. Germline CDR1 KGHDR, CDR2 SFDVKD. CDR3 loop: CATSDLTLNTEAFF. The CDR3 bases are TGTGCCACCAGTGATCTGACACTGAACACTGAAGCTTTCTTT.

V gene TRBV18 combines with J gene TRBJ2-2, with 9 bases identical to TRBD2. V shed 3 bases, J shed 3 bases, and the junction held 5 bases outside the gene matches. The germline CDR1 and CDR2 sequences are KGHSH and LQKENI. This CDR3 spans 16 amino acids. In nucleotides, the CDR3 is TGTGCCAGCTCACCGGAGACTAGCGGACACACCGGGGAGCTGTTTTTT. Residues: CASSPETSGHTGELFF.

This chain uses TRBV30 with TRBJ1-5, with TRBD1 as a possible D gene (6 bases). Deletions cut 0 bases from V and 5 bases from J, with 14 bases between. The CDR3 is 15 residues long. In germline, CDR1 is GTSNPN, CDR2 SVGIG (reference sequence). The CDR3 DNA follows: TGTGCCTGGAGTGTAGGGGACACTATGGATCAGCCCCAGCATTTT. Residues: CAWSVGDTMDQPQHF.

The gene calls are TRBV7-3 and TRBJ1-6; tentative D call: TRBD1 (5 bases). Looked up from germline, CDR1 is SGHTA and CDR2 is FQGTGA. CDR3 size: 14 residues. V was pared by 3 bases and J by 7 bases, with 10 bases between. The CDR3 DNA reads TGTGCCAGCAGCTTGGGACTGGCGAATTCACCCCTCCACTTT. Amino acid sequence: CASSLGLANSPLHF.

This sequence joins TRBV6-6 and TRBJ2-7; tentatively, D is TRBD2 (6 bases). Trimming removed 8 bases at V and 3 bases at J, with 17 bases between. Germline assignment: CDR1 MNHNY and CDR2 SVGAGI (reference sequence). This CDR3 has 14 residues. The DNA of the CDR3 is TGTGCCAGCCGCAGGGACTTGGAATTCTACGAGCAGTACTTC. This translates into CASRRDLEFYEQYF.

This sequence joins TRBV9 and TRBJ1-1, with TRBD1 matching over 7 bases. This CDR3 spans 16 amino acids. Germline CDR1 reads SGDLS; CDR2 reads YYNGEE. Trimming cost V 3 bases and J 5 bases; bases outside gene matches: 13. The CDR3 nucleotides are TGTGCCAGCAGCGCCATCACGACAGGGCTAGGAACTGAAGCTTTCTTT. Protein product: CASSAITTGLGTEAFF.

In its sample, this clone was seen once. As DNA, the CDR3 is TGTGCCAGCAGCTTAAGCAGCGAGGGCACAGATACGCAGTATTTT. This codes for CASSLSSEGTDTQYF. The chain recombines TRBV7-2 with TRBJ2-3, with no clear D. From germline, CDR1 is SGHTA and CDR2 FQGNSA. Between the trimmed V and J ends, which lost 2 bases and 1 base, there was a span of 10 bases. The CDR3 loop spans 15 amino acids.

The chain combines TRBV19 with TRBJ2-7, with TRBD2 matching over 8 bases. The CDR3 is 15 residues long. Germline V gene sequence: CDR1 LNHDA, CDR2 SQIVND (reference sequence). V trimming: 5 bases; J trimming: 3 bases; junction bases outside the gene matches: 9. CDR3 sequence reads: CASSLRGAPNYEQYF. CDR3 bases: TGTGCCAGTAGTCTGCGGGGGGCGCCGAACTACGAGCAGTACTTC.

This clone was seen a handful of times. This chain connects TRBV7-2 to TRBJ2-5; 10 bases agree with TRBD1. The CDR3 runs to 13 residues. CDR1 SGHTA and CDR2 FQGNSA come from the germline V gene. J lost 7 bases, V lost 1 base, and 0 bases had no gene match. CDR3 DNA: TGTGCCAGCAGCTTAGGGACAGGGGGGACCCAGTACTTC. Translated, it gives CASSLGTGGTQYF.

V usage is TRBV6-5 and J usage is TRBJ1-4, with TRBD1 as a possible D gene (6 bases). Germline V gene data show CDR1 as MNHEY and CDR2 as SVGAGI. Trimming removed 2 bases from V and 7 bases from J, with 11 bases in between. The CDR3 has 14 residues. In DNA, the CDR3 is TGTGCCAGCAGTTACGACAGGATGGCTGAAAAACTGTTTTTT. Protein sequence: CASSYDRMAEKLFF.

The chain couples TRBV5-8 to TRBJ2-3; D not certain. The length of the CDR3 is 16 residues. Germline-derived CDR1 and CDR2 are SGHTS and YDEGEE. Trimming cost V 0 bases and J 3 bases, with 14 bases left between them. CDR3 in DNA: TGTGCCAGCAGCTTGGGGGCTCTCTCCGGAACAGATACGCAGTATTTT. Translating gives CASSLGALSGTDTQYF. The entire variable domain, with the rest obtained from reference TRBV5-8 and TRBJ2-3, is as follows: EAGVTQSPTHLIKTRGQQATLRCSPISGHTSVYWYQQALGLGLQFLLWYDEGEERNRGNFPPRFSGRQFPNYSSELNVNALELEDSALYLCASSLGALSGTDTQYFGPGTRLTVL.

The CDR3 here is CSAQNGETQYF. In DNA form, the CDR3 reads TGCAGTGCCCAAAACGGGGAGACCCAGTACTTC. This chain links TRBV20-1 with TRBJ2-5, with D unclear. The CDR3 length is 11 residues. Germline V lookup: CDR1 DFQATT, CDR2 SNEGSKA (reference sequence). The ends were cut back, 6 bases at V and 5 bases at J, with 10 bases in the middle.